A single sample is the source of the 22 T cell receptor beta chains below, sequenced in a study of Graves' ophthalmopathy and Graves' hyperthyroidism. Researchers took RNA transcripts and amplified TCR beta CDR3 regions from them. After a first-round RT-PCR with HTBI primers, a second-round multiplex PCR was run. TCRdb ran MiXCR on the multiplex PCR reads and lists one entry per CDR3 protein. The sample consists of 230,000 or so distinct CDR3 sequences, around 50% of them appearing once. The sample comprised peripheral blood. The receptors here all came from an adult man with Graves' ophthalmopathy.

This clonotype was recorded a few times. CDR3 DNA: TGTGCCACCAGTGATTTCCGAGACAGACAAGAGACCCAGTACTTC. It translates to CATSDFRDRQETQYF. The genes are TRBV24-1 and TRBJ2-5; weak D call: TRBD1 (5 bases). Germline values: CDR1 KGHDR, CDR2 SFDVKD. Trimming took off 1 base at V and 2 bases at J, with 10 bases between the two ends. The length of the CDR3 is 15 residues.

This clonotype was seen a handful of times. The chain couples TRBV5-1 to TRBJ1-2; D perhaps matches TRBD1 (6 bases). Trimming took off 0 bases at V and 3 bases at J, with 12 bases between the two ends. The CDR3 is made up of 15 amino acids. Germline CDR1 reads SGHRS; CDR2 reads YFSETQ. The CDR3 nucleotides are TGCGCCAGCAGCTTGGGGCAGGGGACGGACTATGGCTACACCTTC. It yields the protein CASSLGQGTDYGYTF.

This clonotype was detected many times. This CDR3 reads CASSNRDRGSPLHF. CDR3 DNA sequence: TGCGCCAGCAGTAACCGGGACAGGGGTTCACCCCTCCACTTT. J is TRBJ1-6 and V is TRBV4-1; 10 nucleotides line up with TRBD1. This CDR3 contains 14 residues. Germline CDR1 MGHRA, CDR2 YSYEKL. J was trimmed by 9 bases and V by 6 bases; bases with no gene match: 5.

The chain recombines TRBV29-1 with TRBJ2-2; no definite D call. The CDR3 loop spans 13 amino acids. Germline loops: CDR1 SQVTM, CDR2 ANQGSEA. Deletions cut 4 bases from V and 4 bases from J, with 10 bases between. CDR3 sequence reads: CSVAGPVTGELFF. CDR3 bases: TGCAGCGTTGCGGGTCCAGTCACCGGGGAGCTGTTTTTT.

There are a few counts of this clonotype. Here the CDR3 DNA reads TGTGCCAGCAGTGATGGACAGCTCTCTGGAAACACCATATATTTT. It encodes CASSDGQLSGNTIYF. The chain couples TRBV25-1 to TRBJ1-3; the D gene is possibly TRBD1 (6 bases). The CDR3 loop spans 15 amino acids. The germline CDR1 and CDR2 sequences are MGHDK and SYGVNS. V lost 3 bases and J lost 0, with 9 bases in between. Looking up the rest from reference TRBV25-1 and TRBJ1-3 gives the full variable domain: EADIYQTPRYLVIGTGKKITLECSQTMGHDKMYWYQQDPGMELHLIHYSYGVNSTEKGDLSSESTVSRIRTEHFPLTLESARPSHTSQYLCASSDGQLSGNTIYFGEGSWLTVV.

The rearrangement links TRBV10-3 to TRBJ1-2; perhaps TRBD1 as D (6 bases). The CDR3 runs 14 residues. Trimming removed 4 bases at V and 3 bases at J, with 12 bases between. Germline values: CDR1 ENHRY, CDR2 SYGVKD. The CDR3 is CAISADRHYYGYTF. In DNA form, the CDR3 reads TGTGCCATCAGTGCAGACAGGCATTACTATGGCTACACCTTC.

The CDR3 is CSVPTAGGEQFF. The CDR3 bases are TGCAGCGTTCCTACGGCGGGGGGCGAGCAGTTCTTC. V gene TRBV29-1 combines with J gene TRBJ2-7, with TRBD2 matching 8 bases. The J call may be mistaken, given a closer DNA end match to TRBJ2-1. Germline lookup yields CDR1 SQVTM and CDR2 ANQGSEA. This CDR3 is built from 12 residues.

As concerns this clonotype: The junction shows a germline mismatch at one end, possibly a read error. The chain couples TRBV11-2 to TRBJ1-1; 7 nucleotides align to TRBD1. The germline CDR1 and CDR2 sequences are SGHAT and FQNNGV. This CDR3 spans 15 amino acids. CDR3: CANSLWRQGNTEAFF. CDR3 DNA: TGTGCCAACAGCTTATGGAGACAGGGGAACACTGAAGCTTTCTTT. The complete variable domain, with remaining parts taken from reference TRBV11-2 and TRBJ1-1, reads EAGVAQSPRYKIIEKRQSVAFWCNPISGHATLYWYQQILGQGPKLLIQFQNNGVVDDSQLPKDRFSAERLKGVDSTLKIQPAKLEDSAVYLCANSLWRQGNTEAFFGQGTRLTVV.

The chain couples TRBV2 to TRBJ2-5; no clear D gene. The CDR3 totals 13 residues. V was shortened by 2 bases and J by 0 bases, with 4 bases between the two germline ends. The germline V gene has CDR1 SNHLY and CDR2 FYNNEI. CDR3 sequence reads: CASSESYQETQYF. The CDR3 nucleotides read TGTGCCAGCAGTGAATCGTACCAAGAGACCCAGTACTTC.

In regard to this clonotype: Being one base from a much bigger clone, this may be a read error. V gene TRBV9 combines with J gene TRBJ1-6; D is undetermined. The V end lost 7 bases, the J end lost 5 bases, and 13 bases lay between the germline ends. This CDR3 spans 14 amino acids. Germline-derived CDR1 and CDR2 are SGDLS and YYNGEE. CDR3: CASGRDPNNSPLHF. The CDR3 region has the DNA TGTGCCAGCGGTAGGGATCCGAATAATTCACCCCTCCACTTT. Drawing the rest from reference TRBV9 and TRBJ1-6, the complete variable domain is DSGVTQTPKHLITATGQRVTLRCSPRSGDLSVYWYQQSLDQGLQFLIQYYNGEERAKGNILERFSAQQFPDLHSELNLSSLELGDSALYFCASGRDPNNSPLHFGNGTRLTVT.

The table lists this clonotype with a count of one. The chain links TRBV5-4 to TRBJ1-2, with D tentatively TRBD1 (5 bases). The CDR3 loop spans 16 amino acids. Germline V CDR1 and CDR2: SGHNT, YYREEE (reference sequence). Trimming left V 4 bases short and J 1 base short, with 17 bases between. The CDR3: CASSPFLGADNYGYTF. CDR3 nucleotides: TGTGCCAGCAGCCCCTTCCTCGGGGCAGATAACTATGGCTACACCTTC.

There are a few counts of this clonotype. The gene calls are TRBV11-2 and TRBJ2-7, with D possibly being TRBD2 (5 bases). The V and J ends lost 0 bases and 7 bases respectively, with 10 bases between them. Germline CDR1 reads SGHAT; CDR2 reads FQNNGV. The CDR3 runs 13 residues. CDR3 loop: CASSLDPTGEQYF. As DNA, the CDR3 is TGTGCCAGCAGCTTAGATCCCACGGGGGAGCAGTACTTC. The full variable domain, completed using reference TRBV11-2 and TRBJ2-7, is EAGVAQSPRYKIIEKRQSVAFWCNPISGHATLYWYQQILGQGPKLLIQFQNNGVVDDSQLPKDRFSAERLKGVDSTLKIQPAKLEDSAVYLCASSLDPTGEQYFGPGTRLTVT.

This clonotype appeared a few times. The chain is built from TRBV20-1 and TRBJ2-5; the D gene is possibly TRBD2 (5 bases). This CDR3 spans 12 amino acids. V lost 6 bases and J lost 4, with 12 bases in between. CDR1 and CDR2 from the germline V gene are DFQATT and SNEGSKA (reference sequence). The DNA of the CDR3 is TGCAGTGCAAGCCGGGGTACAGAGACCCAGTACTTC. This encodes CSASRGTETQYF.

V and J are TRBV6-1 and TRBJ1-6, with 7 bases identical to TRBD1. Germline-derived CDR1 and CDR2 are MNHNS and SASEGT. Trimming cost V 5 bases and J 8 bases; bases outside gene matches: 6. The CDR3 consists of 14 residues. The CDR3 coding sequence is TGTGCCAGCAGTCGGACAGGTCCTTATTCACCCCTCCACTTT. Its protein product is CASSRTGPYSPLHF.

This clonotype was seen a few times. The rearrangement links TRBV7-9 to TRBJ2-7; D might be TRBD1 (6 bases). The CDR3 runs to 16 residues. Per the germline V gene, CDR1 is SEHNR and CDR2 is FQNEAQ (reference sequence). Trimming stripped 4 bases from V and 0 bases from J, with 16 bases between. CDR3 protein: CASSSTGSLGSYEQYF. The CDR3 bases are TGTGCCAGCAGCTCTACAGGGTCCCTCGGCTCCTACGAGCAGTACTTC. Using reference TRBV7-9 and TRBJ2-7 for the parts outside the CDR3, the full variable domain is DTGVSQNPRHKITKRGQNVTFRCDPISEHNRLYWYRQTLGQGPEFLTYFQNEAQLEKSRLLSDRFSAERPKGSFSTLEIQRTEQGDSAMYLCASSSTGSLGSYEQYFGPGTRLTVT.

The chain carries TRBV27 and TRBJ1-2, with D possibly TRBD1 on 5 matching bases. Trimming removed 9 bases at V and 0 bases at J, with 14 bases between. This CDR3 region has 14 residues. From germline, CDR1 is MNHEY and CDR2 SMNVEV (reference sequence). The CDR3 DNA reads TGTGCCAGGGCCGATGACAGCGCTAACTATGGCTACACCTTC. It is translated as CARADDSANYGYTF.

V and J are TRBV7-2 and TRBJ2-7, with D tentatively TRBD1 (5 bases). Trimming took 5 bases from V and 3 from J, leaving 17 bases between them. Germline CDR1 SGHTA, CDR2 FQGNSA. The CDR3 spans 15 residues. This chain's CDR3 is CASSQGIRTIYEQYF. The CDR3 bases are TGTGCCAGCAGCCAAGGTATCCGGACAATCTACGAGCAGTACTTC. Combining the CDR3 with reference TRBV7-2 and TRBJ2-7 gives the whole variable domain GAGVSQSPSNKVTEKGKDVELRCDPISGHTALYWYRQSLGQGLEFLIYFQGNSAPDKSGLPSDRFSAERTGGSVSTLTIQRTQQEDSAVYLCASSQGIRTIYEQYFGPGTRLTVT.

This clonotype was counted only a few times. V and J are TRBV19 and TRBJ1-1; D not certain. The CDR3 has 12 residues. V lost 11 bases, J lost 0 bases, and 10 bases lay in between. CDR1 is LNHDA, CDR2 SQIVND, per germline (reference sequence). The chain's CDR3 is CASNHMNTEAFF. For the CDR3, the DNA is TGTGCCTCCAACCACATGAACACTGAAGCTTTCTTT. Filled out from reference TRBV19 and TRBJ1-1, the complete variable domain reads DGGITQSPKYLFRKEGQNVTLSCEQNLNHDAMYWYRQDPGQGLRLIYYSQIVNDFQKGDIAEGYSVSREKKESFPLTVTSAQKNPTAFYLCASNHMNTEAFFGQGTRLTVV.

With regard to this clonotype: A much larger clone lies a single base off, so this may be a read error. The chain employs TRBV15 and TRBJ1-5, with D perhaps matching TRBD1 (6 bases). CDR1 and CDR2 from the germline V gene are LNHNV and YYDKDF (reference sequence). Trimming removed 1 base from V and 5 bases from J, with 9 bases in between. The CDR3 consists of 14 residues. DNA of the CDR3: TGTGCCACCAGCAGAGGGGCAGGGGATCAGCCCCAGCATTTT. Amino acid sequence: CATSRGAGDQPQHF.

The CDR3 reads CASSPDKTGYNQPQHF. CDR3 nucleotide sequence: TGTGCCAGCAGTCCGGACAAAACAGGGTACAATCAGCCCCAGCATTTT. The V call is TRBV25-1, the J call TRBJ1-5; weak D call: TRBD1 (6 bases). Trimming took off 5 bases at V and 3 bases at J, with 17 bases between the two ends. Looked up from germline, CDR1 is MGHDK and CDR2 is SYGVNS. This CDR3 region has 16 residues.

This chain joins TRBV19 and TRBJ2-7; TRBD1 agrees at 8 bases. CDR1 is LNHDA, CDR2 SQIVND, per germline (reference sequence). V gave up 6 bases and J gave up 5 bases; unmatched junction bases: 15. CDR3 length: 16 residues. CDR3 sequence: CASSNRWRTGSHEQYF. The CDR3 nucleotides read TGTGCCAGTAGCAACAGGTGGCGGACAGGGTCCCACGAGCAGTACTTC.

The V gene is TRBV2, the J gene TRBJ1-1; 7 bases match TRBD1. Looked up from germline, CDR1 is SNHLY and CDR2 is FYNNEI. V gave up 5 bases and J gave up 0 bases; unmatched junction bases: 3. The CDR3 spans 14 residues. CDR3 region: CASSYGTVNTEAFF. As DNA, the CDR3 is TGTGCCAGCAGTTACGGGACAGTGAACACTGAAGCTTTCTTT.